This TCR beta chain was profiled in a study of cytomegalovirus exposure and HLA in healthy donors (TCRdb year 2017). A note on the overall study: In an earlier analysis of under 750 of the donors, about 270 Gb of sequence data and 117 million unique TCR beta sequences from about 179 million T cells were reported. Among 398 genotyped donors of the cohort, an average of around 240,000 unique TCR beta nucleotide sequences were sequenced per donor, roughly a sixth of them non-productive. Both class I and class II loci were covered by HLA typing, at four-digit resolution. The study used immunosequencing to profile the T cell repertoires of more than 650 subjects and linked those repertoires to cytomegalovirus serostatus. In a later analysis, previously published TCR beta repertoires from 600 to 850 donors were re-analyzed and high-resolution HLA genotyping was added so that TCR occurrence patterns could be studied. An earlier analysis of approximately 630 of the donors applied high-throughput TCR beta sequencing to assess whether each TCR beta V gene segment acted as functional or pseudogenic. A later genetic analysis took genome-wide SNP genotypes for about 55% of the roughly 700 donors and used that subset as a discovery cohort. Alongside the repertoire data, information on donor age, sex, ethnicity and CMV serostatus was compiled. In addition to the first cohort of approximately 670 subjects, a separate validation cohort of 120 different subjects was used. Of the approximately 400 genotyped donors, 81% fell in the genetic ancestry cluster associated with self-reported Caucasian donors. Because of strong linkage in the cohort, four to six DR-DQ haplotypes were treated as single units for association and clustering. An early release that covered roughly 600 HLA-typed donors contained approximately 300 gigabases of sequencing data and approximately 85 million unique TCR sequences. The study aimed to test whether cataloging public T cell receptors could reveal signatures of past pathogen exposure. To predict cytomegalovirus infection status, the study brought together high-throughput TCR immunosequencing, statistical association of individual TCRs with disease status, and machine learning. All discovery cohort repertoires had been generated using a single sequencing platform. The later analysis used no new phenotypic data to find candidate immune exposures, relying instead on TCR beta sequences and their occurrence across donors. Typing coverage varied by locus: roughly 620-640 donors for A, B, C, DRB1 and DQB1; 500 to 550 for DQA1; more than 600 for DPA1; fewer than 480 for DPB1. The full study reports these points: Because counts were too low, roughly 18 rarely observed V segments, including chromosome 9 orphons, were left out of the earlier analysis of about 500 of the donors. A later genetic analysis associated a missense DCLRE1C variant with V-gene and J-gene trimming of TCR beta chains, and an independent cohort replicated the association. In this cohort, only TCR beta chains were sequenced, and detectable features were limited by the absence of alpha or paired-chain data. According to a later analysis, TCR association rates differed among HLA loci, with DRB1 alleles showing the most associated TCRs and HLA-C alleles showing the fewest. While some public TCRs were present in many individuals, most TCR sequences turned up only very rarely across donors. According to a later genetic analysis, donors in an Asian-associated ancestry cluster had fewer N-insertions in productive TCRs than the approximately 690-donor mean. In a later analysis, HLA-associated TCR beta chains showed more clonal expansion and lower generation probabilities than non-associated chains that were equally common. In an earlier analysis of approximately 600 of the donors, most TCR beta V segments were observed in productive rearrangements about 87% or about 30% of the time, broadly matching IMGT annotations. The classifier was reported to diagnose cytomegalovirus status with high specificity and sensitivity in both the original cohort and the validation cohort. A total of fewer than 200 TCR beta chains were listed by the study as associated with cytomegalovirus. According to the authors, the approach could potentially be generalized to other disease states and immunological phenotypes. A later analysis found that most CMV-associated TCR beta chains appeared HLA-restricted, with HLA associations seemingly driven largely by CMV exposure. At a false discovery rate of 0.05, a later analysis linked around 17,000 TCR beta sequences to specific HLA alleles. The only immune exposure information available for the cohort was CMV serostatus. According to a later analysis, parvovirus B19, influenza, CMV and Epstein-Barr virus appeared linked to several top co-occurrence clusters. Some IMGT-functional V segments, including TRBV6-2 and TRBV6-3, could not be distinguished by the 87-base-pair reads and were therefore excluded. Linkage disequilibrium might explain the correlated functional status among segregating V segments, but an unknown experimental factor could not be excluded. Presence/absence analyses assumed roughly uniform sequencing depth across donors, an assumption that may not hold. Assigning TCR associations to individual alleles was difficult when HLA alleles, especially DR and DQ, strongly co-occurred. A further reported finding was that TCR beta sequences accurately predicted the HLA-A and HLA-B alleles for most subjects in the first cohort. A few of the identified cytomegalovirus-associated TCR beta chains were confirmed in vitro to be specific for cytomegalovirus antigens. Because HLA typing was missing for some donors at each locus, association tests included only the typed subset. The sequencing pipeline was judged likely to have produced a cluster of highly shared sequence variants as a technical artifact.

Libraries came from the immunoSEQ multiplex PCR assay. For the multiplex PCR, a mixture combining 60 forward primers for TCR Vbeta segments and 13 reverse primers for TCR Jbeta segments was used. Amplification of the CDR3 region of rearranged TCR beta genes was performed with a multiplex PCR assay on genomic DNA. The Illumina HiSeq System was used to sequence the amplified TCR beta libraries as 87-base-pair reads. The paper's data handling went like this. Across the 600 to 700 repertoires, a later analysis counted tens of millions of unique TCR beta chains, approximately 12 million of which were shared by at least two donors. Raw reads were error-corrected and collapsed into unique sequences with a nearest-neighbor algorithm that merged closely related sequences to remove PCR and sequencing errors. Alignment of CDR3 sequences to IMGT reference sequences was used to assign V, D and J gene segments. For a sequence to be retained, a match of at least six nucleotides was required to both a V gene segment and a J gene segment. Rearrangements were classified as productive when the CDR3 lacked stop codons and remained in frame with V and J, and all other rearrangements were classified as non-productive. Following IMGT convention, CDR3 was defined as the stretch from the second conserved V-encoded cysteine up to the conserved J-encoded phenylalanine. The earlier analysis of a few hundred of the donors excluded sequences that lacked an unambiguous match to a single V gene segment. In an earlier analysis of roughly 600 of the donors, a V segment was called functional when productive rearrangements were above 56.7%, and segregating when the standard deviation between donors exceeded 5%. A statistical classification framework was developed to diagnose cytomegalovirus status using the catalog of TCR beta chain sequences. In a later analysis, V and J genes were assigned by comparing TCR nucleotide sequences against IMGT/GENE-DB human TR gene sequences. Using the TCRdist pipeline, a later analysis assigned CDR3 sequences along with most-parsimonious VDJ recombination scenarios. In a later analysis, each TCR beta chain was defined by its CDR3 amino acid sequence together with its V-gene family, and reads without a unique V-gene family were excluded. In a later analysis, some 600 highly shared, low-generation-probability nucleotide sequences were removed to address suspected cross-contamination and a sequencing artifact. In a later analysis, a clonal expansion index for each public chain was calculated from normalized within-repertoire ranks of inferred template counts. Generation probabilities in a later analysis came from a VDJ recombination model fitted to out-of-frame rearrangements, and those results were checked against IGoR. In a later analysis, TCR-TCR, TCR-HLA and TCR-CMV co-occurrence was scored with hypergeometric tests, and a repertoire-size bias correction was applied to TCR pairs. A later analysis estimated false discovery rates by permuting HLA or CMV assignments 20 times. A later analysis grouped co-occurring TCRs with DBSCAN, adding TCRdist sequence similarity when clustering within HLA-allele-positive subsets. For co-occurrence clustering, repertoires with fewer than 30,000 or more than 120,000 public chains were excluded, along with roughly 5 repertoires with anomalous nucleotide sharing. TCRdb holds this immuneACCESS table with in-frame rearrangements only. Some clones are missing; in checked studies, unresolved V genes explain under half, and the rest has no known cause. V, J and clone size are taken as reported in that table, and D and trimming were inferred from the DNA itself. This sample holds approximately 200,000 clones; less than 85% were observed only once. The ten largest clones take up 1.5% to 1.7% of the sample.

In total, approximately 700 healthy bone marrow donors made up the cohort. At the time of sampling, every cohort member was nominally healthy, though immune exposures that went unrecorded were likely present. The donor tested CMV seropositive, placing the donor among the roughly 300 seropositive members of the cohort. A peripheral blood sample was collected from each donor, and TCR beta sequencing was performed on peripheral blood mononuclear cells. Genomic DNA extraction from the blood cell samples was performed with the Qiagen DNeasy Blood Extraction Kit. There are 14 amino acids in the CDR3, from cysteine to phenylalanine inclusive. Only CDR3 DNA is held: 42 bases, read in frame from base 1. V was cut back by 7 bases and J by 5 bases, leaving a gap of 12 bases between them. Based on the germline V gene, the CDR1 and CDR2 sequences are SGHTA and FQGNSA. Concerning this clone itself: Its antigen is still unknown. Within one base of it there is no much larger clone, and no base qualities were kept.

The sequenced sample was PBMCs. This TCR was recovered from a girl between 5 and 17 years old in good health and CMV-seropositive. The rearrangement combines TRBV7-2 with TRBJ1-6; the best D guess is TRBD1, with 6 bases matching. The nucleotide sequence is given as TGTGCCAGCACATACAGGGACCATAATTCACCCCTCCACTTT. It is translated as CASTYRDHNSPLHF.